This TCR beta chain was obtained from a study of shared clonotypes between healthy human individuals. Study overall: Every donor yielded three CD4 naive, three CD4 memory, two CD8 naive and one CD8 memory plate.

This CDR3 is 15 amino acids long. Assay used: immunoSEQ multiplex PCR; TCRdb lists only in-frame clones, some missing. The sample consists of more than 1.2 million clones, 98% to 99% of them appearing once. A CD45RA-negative memory subset and a CD45RA+ naive subset were separated from the CD4+ cells. Sequencing was performed on naive CD4+ T cells sorted from blood. The subset was: CD45RA+ positively selected. The clonotype originates from a man aged 25 to 45 in good health. V usage is TRBV21-1 and J usage is TRBJ2-7; the D segment call TRBD1 is taken from the table without a DNA check. TRBV21-1 is deemed a pseudogene. DNA for the CDR3: TGTGCCAGCAGCAAAGGCCCGGGACACCAATACGAGCAGTACTTC. The encoded protein is CASSKGPGHQYEQYF.